What follows are 12 T cell receptor beta chains derived from one specimen sequenced in a study of T-cell reconstitution after alpha-beta-depleted transplantation in children. Preparation of the TCRbeta library involved a method that used unique molecular identifiers. Using its own MiXCR run on the PCR reads, TCRdb lists one record per CDR3 protein. The data show about 500,000 distinct CDR3 sequences, roughly 33% seen once. Sequenced here: PBMCs from the stem cell graft donor, sampled from the stem cell graft. The receptors come from a human donor who donated a stem cell graft to a child with aplastic anemia.

V is TRBV20-1 and J is TRBJ1-1; 7 nucleotides line up with TRBD1. Germline V gene lookup returns CDR1 DFQATT and CDR2 SNEGSKA (reference sequence). This CDR3 contains 15 residues. The V gene end was trimmed by 1 base and the J gene end by 5 bases; junction bases not matched to a gene: 10. CDR3 protein: CSARGGQPEWTEAFF. For the CDR3, the DNA is TGCAGTGCTAGAGGGGGACAGCCTGAATGGACTGAAGCTTTCTTT.

J is TRBJ2-3 and V is TRBV7-2; D perhaps matches TRBD2 (6 bases). The V gene's germline CDR1 is SGHTA and CDR2 FQGNSA. V dropped 4 bases and J dropped 2 bases, with 10 bases sitting between them. This CDR3 has 14 amino acids. The DNA for the CDR3 is TGTGCCAGCAGCTGGGGGGAGGTCACAGATACGCAGTATTTT. It yields the protein CASSWGEVTDTQYF.

This chain links TRBV6-2 or TRBV6-3 with TRBJ1-6, with TRBD1 identical over 8 bases. V shed 2 bases and J 9 bases; nucleotides not matched to a gene: 3. CDR1 MNHEY and CDR2 SVGEGT come from the germline V gene. The CDR3 has 14 amino acids. The CDR3 DNA is TGTGCCAGCAGTTACGACAGGGGCGCTTCACCCCTCCACTTT. Its protein is CASSYDRGASPLHF.

This chain links TRBV29-1 with TRBJ2-1; TRBD2 matches 12 bases. Germline CDR1 and CDR2: SQVTM and ANQGSEA. The trim removed 5 bases at V and 7 bases at J, leaving 3 bases unmatched. CDR3 size: 13 residues. This CDR3 is CSVTLAGGNEQFF. CDR3 DNA sequence: TGCAGCGTTACACTAGCGGGAGGAAATGAGCAGTTCTTC.

The rearrangement uses TRBV11-2 and TRBJ2-7; D unresolved. The CDR3 is 13 amino acids. The germline V and J ends were trimmed by 3 bases and 5 bases, with 11 bases remaining between them. Germline loops: CDR1 SGHAT, CDR2 FQNNGV. CDR3 sequence (DNA): TGTGCCAGCAGCTTTTCCCCCCCCAACGAGCAGTACGTC. Its translation is CASSFSPPNEQYV.

This clonotype was counted once. The CDR3 sequence is CASSSASGRFSNEQFF. The CDR3, as DNA: TGTGCCAGCAGTTCGGCTAGCGGGAGATTCTCCAATGAGCAGTTCTTC. The gene calls are TRBV6-5 and TRBJ2-1; 10 bases are shared with TRBD2. The CDR3 has 16 residues. The V and J ends lost 4 bases and 6 bases, in that order; junction bases with no gene match: 9. CDR1 and CDR2 (germline): MNHEY, SVGAGI.

This clonotype showed up many times. This chain connects TRBV5-1 to TRBJ2-7; no clear D gene. V lost 5 bases to trimming and J lost 6 bases, with 12 bases between them. CDR1 is SGHRS, CDR2 YFSETQ, per germline. This CDR3 is 12 amino acids long. CDR3 sequence (DNA): TGCGCCAGCAGTTTGAGTGGCAGCGAGCAGTACTTC. Translated: CASSLSGSEQYF. Variable domain in full (rest from reference TRBV5-1 and TRBJ2-7): KAGVTQTPRYLIKTRGQQVTLSCSPISGHRSVSWYQQTPGQGLQFLFEYFSETQRNKGNFPGRFSGRQFSNSRSEMNVSTLELGDSALYLCASSLSGSEQYFGPGTRLTVT.

The chain links TRBV6-2 or TRBV6-3 to TRBJ2-5, with TRBD1 identical over 7 bases. The germline V gene has CDR1 MNHEY and CDR2 SVGEGT. The V and J ends lost 7 bases and 1 base, in that order; junction bases with no gene match: 6. There are 14 residues in the CDR3. The CDR3 protein is CASNNRGSQETQYF. As DNA, the CDR3 is TGTGCCAGCAACAACAGGGGAAGCCAAGAGACCCAGTACTTC.

The chain is built from TRBV11-1 and TRBJ2-3, with 14 bases identical to TRBD2. With V trimmed by 5 bases and J by 1 base, 14 bases remained unmatched. The CDR3 is 20 residues long. Germline CDR1 reads SGHAT; CDR2 reads FQDESV (reference sequence). CDR3 DNA sequence: TGTGCCAGCAGCCAGACTAGCGGGAGGGAAGAGATGTATCGCACAGATACGCAGTATTTT. This translates into CASSQTSGREEMYRTDTQYF.

This chain links TRBV10-1 with TRBJ2-2, with D tentatively TRBD1 (5 bases). This CDR3 is built from 14 residues. V was pared by 3 bases and J by 1 base, with 6 bases between. In germline, CDR1 is WNHNN, CDR2 SYGVQD (reference sequence). CDR3 amino acids: CASSEGVNTGELFF. The CDR3, as DNA: TGCGCCAGCAGTGAAGGGGTGAACACCGGGGAGCTGTTTTTT.

This chain links TRBV5-4 with TRBJ1-1; D perhaps matches TRBD1 (5 bases). Germline values: CDR1 SGHNT, CDR2 YYREEE (reference sequence). Trimming removed 3 bases at V and 1 base at J, with 13 bases between. The CDR3 spans 15 residues. CDR3 in amino acids: CASSSQGSRNTEAFF. The CDR3 coding sequence is TGTGCCAGCAGCTCCCAGGGCAGCCGGAACACTGAAGCTTTCTTT.

This clonotype was detected a few times. The rearrangement joins TRBV6-5 to TRBJ2-3; D may be TRBD1 (6 bases). The CDR3 runs to 18 residues. Deletions cut 4 bases from V and 6 bases from J, with 26 bases between. Germline V gene sequence: CDR1 MNHEY, CDR2 SVGAGI. As DNA, the CDR3 is TGTGCCAGCAGTTCGCCTCCCAGGGGTTCAGCCCTCCGGGATACGCAGTATTTT. Translated: CASSSPPRGSALRDTQYF.